The following is a TCR beta chain sequence with its context. The data are from a study of blood T cell repertoires in COVID-19. Germline V lookup: CDR1 LGHDT, CDR2 YNNKEL (reference sequence). CDR3 size: 17 residues. V trimming: 4 bases; J trimming: 5 bases; junction bases outside the gene matches: 12. Produced via immunoSEQ multiplex PCR; TCRdb's table is partial and in-frame only. The top ten hold approximately 4% of the sample, which has 150,000 to 200,000 clones, approximately 82% seen once. The sequencing input was PBMCs or T cells enriched from blood (not recorded which). This TCR was recovered from a woman in her 50s in a cohort exposed to, infected with or recovered from COVID-19 (not recorded which). This chain uses TRBV3-1 (or the pseudogene TRBV3-2) with TRBJ2-2; 8 nucleotides agree with TRBD1. CDR3 sequence: CASSRFSRGRETGELFF. CDR3 DNA: TGTGCCAGCAGCCGATTCTCCAGGGGGCGCGAAACCGGGGAGCTGTTTTTT.